Detailed here is one T cell receptor beta chain. Its antigen is still unknown. Via MiXCR, TCRdb re-called the reads, giving one row per CDR3 protein. The sample lists roughly 230,000 distinct CDR3 sequences, under 25% occurring once. CDR3 length equals 15 residues. V was pared by 7 bases and J by 4 bases, with 19 bases between. This record comes from a study of T cell repertoires in cytomegalovirus infection. About the study: A matching HLA type, together with CMV infection, was signaled by public TCR beta signatures. Study observations and caveats: Dominating the ex vivo response were TCR beta clonotypes that were CMV-specific and HLA-C-restricted.

Input material: CD8+ T cells from PBMCs. This sequence was found in a human donor in good health (CMV status not recorded). Some clones in this sample may be carry-over from other donors' samples. This chain connects TRBV12-3 or TRBV12-4 to TRBJ1-2; a possible D gene is TRBD1 (5 bases). Here the CDR3 DNA reads TGTGCCAGCATTGACCGGGACGGAGGTCCCTATGGCTACACCTTC. It codes for CASIDRDGGPYGYTF.